A selection of T cell receptor beta chains follows, all from one sample in a study of blood T cell repertoires in COVID-19. Using immunoSEQ multiplex PCR, the repertoire was profiled, and TCRdb retains in-frame clones only, with some absent. The sample includes about 310,000 clones, approximately 89% of them seen just once. The sample taken for sequencing was peripheral blood. These TCRs come from a woman in her fifties or sixties who had recovered from COVID-19. Each CDR3 is given with its conserved first and last residue. Each record gives: J gene, clone size, V gene, CDR3 protein. The size entry is marked missing in some rows and otherwise reads once, few, many or a size class.

TRBJ1-3 - TRBV2 CASKIRIAENTIYF
TRBJ2-2 - TRBV23-1 CASSQPPTSSPNTGELFF
TRBJ2-1 - TRBV4-1 CASSQERVREGNEQFF
TRBJ2-1 - TRBV5-1 CASSAGQGLPSYNEQFF
TRBJ2-1 - TRBV18 CASSPTSGAVYNEQFF
TRBJ1-2 - TRBV10-1 CASSLEENYGYTF
TRBJ1-4 - TRBV19 CASEGGAGGEKLFF
TRBJ1-4 few TRBV20-1 CSASSGNEKLFF
TRBJ2-2 - TRBV4-3 CASSQDRSSGWDTGELFF
TRBJ2-1 - TRBV19 CASRGLRGTGNEQFF
TRBJ1-1 few TRBV30 CAWRTKAERGRDTEAFF
TRBJ2-1 - TRBV29-1 CSAPGRGDNEQFF
TRBJ2-7 - TRBV4-3 CASSQDLNLVDEQYF
TRBJ1-2 - TRBV29-1 CSVEGGYGYTF
TRBJ2-7 - TRBV6-5 CASSFPESEQYF
TRBJ2-1 - TRBV6-6 CASSGRMFEQFF
TRBJ2-1 once TRBV18 CASSLVAGAGNEQFF
TRBJ1-2 - TRBV12-3/TRBV12-4 CASSTRTGQTTF
TRBJ2-7 - TRBV9 CASSDQVAHEQYF
TRBJ1-6 - TRBV19 CASSAGQGAYSPLHF
TRBJ2-5 once TRBV6-2/TRBV6-3 CASSYFGETQYF
TRBJ1-1 - TRBV6-5 CASSSQGAVNTEAFF
TRBJ2-2 - TRBV6-5 CASSYRSTGEVGELFF
TRBJ2-7 - TRBV30 CAWTSGGSSYEQYF
TRBJ2-3 - TRBV28 CASSGGSTDTQYF